The T cell receptor beta chain under discussion was sequenced for a study of blood T cell repertoires in COVID-19. Study details: Acute and convalescent COVID-19 samples came from the United States, Italy and Spain.

The table came from immunoSEQ multiplex PCR; TCRdb's copy has only in-frame clones and leaves some out. The data show approximately 160,000 clones, around 83% seen once. The CDR3 runs to 15 residues. Germline assignment: CDR1 SGHRS and CDR2 YFSETQ. V was shortened by 0 bases and J by 3 bases, with 9 bases between the two germline ends. Material for sequencing was peripheral blood. The source of this sequence is a man between 70 and 80 years old who had recovered from COVID-19. The rearrangement uses TRBV5-1 and TRBJ2-2; a weak D match, TRBD2 (5 bases). CDR3 amino acids: CASSLGADYTGELFF. The CDR3 nucleotides read TGCGCCAGCAGCTTGGGTGCGGACTACACCGGGGAGCTGTTTTTT.